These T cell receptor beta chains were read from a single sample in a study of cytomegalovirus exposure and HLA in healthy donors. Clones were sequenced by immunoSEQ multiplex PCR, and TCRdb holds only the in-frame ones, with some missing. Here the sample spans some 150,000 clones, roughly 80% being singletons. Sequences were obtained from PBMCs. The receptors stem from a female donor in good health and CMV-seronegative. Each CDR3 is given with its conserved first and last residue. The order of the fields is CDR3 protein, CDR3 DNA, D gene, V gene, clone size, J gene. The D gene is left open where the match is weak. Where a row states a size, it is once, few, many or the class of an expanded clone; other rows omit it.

CDR3: CASSSSGRRDYEQYF
DNA: TGTGCCAGCAGTTCGAGCGGGAGACGAGACTACGAGCAGTACTTC
D: TRBD2
V: TRBV2
size: -
J: TRBJ2-7

CDR3: CASSEAGQGKDIQYF
DNA: TGTGCCAGCAGTGAAGCGGGGCAGGGGAAGGACATTCAGTACTTC
D: -
V: TRBV6-1
size: -
J: TRBJ2-4

CDR3: CASSFLVTGGYTF
DNA: TGTGCCAGCAGTTTTCTGGTTACAGGGGGCTACACCTTC
D: -
V: TRBV25-1
size: -
J: TRBJ1-2

CDR3: CASSLGLAGDNEQFF
DNA: TGCGCCAGCAGCTTGGGACTAGCGGGAGACAATGAGCAGTTCTTC
D: TRBD2
V: TRBV5-1
size: -
J: TRBJ2-1

CDR3: CASSEARGRREQYF
DNA: TGTGCCAGCAGTGAGGCCAGGGGGCGCCGCGAGCAGTACTTC
D: TRBD1
V: TRBV2
size: -
J: TRBJ2-7

CDR3: CASSQGTGHNSPLHF
DNA: TGCGCCAGCAGCCAAGGGACAGGGCATAATTCACCCCTCCACTTT
D: TRBD1
V: TRBV4-3
size: -
J: TRBJ1-6

CDR3: CASSSTGTGTDTQYF
DNA: TGTGCCAGCAGTTCCACCGGGACAGGGACAGATACGCAGTATTTT
D: TRBD1
V: TRBV7-3
size: -
J: TRBJ2-3

CDR3: CASSAQETQYF
DNA: TGTGCCAGCAGCGCGCAAGAGACCCAGTACTTC
D: -
V: TRBV9
size: -
J: TRBJ2-5

CDR3: CASSLVGTENEKLFF
DNA: TGTGCCAGCAGCTTGGTGGGGACAGAGAATGAAAAACTGTTTTTT
D: TRBD1
V: TRBV5-8
size: -
J: TRBJ1-4

CDR3: CASSPPGGYTEAFF
DNA: TGTGCCAGCAGTCCCCCAGGGGGTTACACTGAAGCTTTCTTT
D: TRBD1
V: TRBV28
size: -
J: TRBJ1-1

CDR3: CAISEGLPATDTQYF
DNA: TGTGCCATCAGTGAGGGACTTCCCGCCACAGATACGCAGTATTTT
D: -
V: TRBV10-3
size: -
J: TRBJ2-3

CDR3: CASSSVAGEGETQYF
DNA: TGTGCCAGCAGCTCGGTAGCGGGAGAAGGCGAGACCCAGTACTTC
D: TRBD2
V: TRBV7-2
size: -
J: TRBJ2-5

CDR3: CASSLSGNQPQHF
DNA: TGTGCCAGCAGCTTATCGGGCAATCAGCCCCAGCATTTT
D: -
V: TRBV11-2
size: -
J: TRBJ1-5

CDR3: CASSKDRILTGELFF
DNA: TGTGCCAGCAGCAAGGACAGAATCCTCACCGGGGAGCTGTTTTTT
D: -
V: TRBV11-1
size: -
J: TRBJ2-2

CDR3: CASSLGQYSNQPQHF
DNA: TGTGCCAGCAGCCTTGGACAGTATAGCAATCAGCCCCAGCATTTT
D: -
V: TRBV7-8
size: -
J: TRBJ1-5

CDR3: CASSIPGTAYGYTF
DNA: TGTGCCAGTAGTATCCCCGGGACAGCGTATGGCTACACCTTC
D: TRBD1
V: TRBV19
size: -
J: TRBJ1-2

CDR3: CASSNDYTDTQYF
DNA: TGTGCCAGCAGTAATGACTACACAGATACGCAGTATTTT
D: -
V: TRBV5-5
size: -
J: TRBJ2-3

CDR3: CASSPGTGRTEAFF
DNA: TGTGCCAGCTCACCTGGGACAGGGAGGACTGAAGCTTTCTTT
D: TRBD1
V: TRBV18
size: once
J: TRBJ1-1

CDR3: CASSYSTASYGYTF
DNA: TGTGCCAGCAGTTACTCGACAGCAAGCTATGGCTACACCTTC
D: -
V: TRBV6-5
size: -
J: TRBJ1-2

CDR3: CASSLGPGGHTEAFF
DNA: TGTGCCAGCAGTTTGGGCCCCGGGGGGCACACTGAAGCTTTCTTT
D: -
V: TRBV27
size: -
J: TRBJ1-1

CDR3: CASRLGGNTEAFF
DNA: TGTGCCAGCAGGTTGGGGGGGAACACTGAAGCTTTCTTT
D: -
V: TRBV6-1
size: -
J: TRBJ1-1

CDR3: CASSTERDSGNTIYF
DNA: TGTGCCAGCTCAACAGAGAGGGACTCTGGAAACACCATATATTTT
D: -
V: TRBV6-1
size: -
J: TRBJ1-3

CDR3: CASSLVSGPASYEQYF
DNA: TGTGCCAGCAGCTTAGTTAGCGGACCTGCATCCTACGAGCAGTACTTC
D: -
V: TRBV11-2
size: few
J: TRBJ2-7

CDR3: CASNTGQSFTGELFF
DNA: TGCGCCAGCAACACCGGACAGTCCTTCACCGGGGAGCTGTTTTTT
D: -
V: TRBV5-1
size: -
J: TRBJ2-2

CDR3: CASSVNNSPLHF
DNA: TGTGCCAGCAGTGTCAATAATTCACCCCTCCACTTT
D: -
V: TRBV28
size: many
J: TRBJ1-6

CDR3: CASSLGTGLAYEQYF
DNA: TGTGCCAGCAGCTTAGGGACAGGGCTTGCCTACGAGCAGTACTTC
D: TRBD1
V: TRBV5-6
size: few
J: TRBJ2-7

CDR3: CARQNRDTPYEQYF
DNA: TGTGCCAGACAGAACCGGGACACTCCCTACGAGCAGTACTTC
D: -
V: TRBV2
size: -
J: TRBJ2-7

CDR3: CASSPTSGGRETQYF
DNA: TGCGCCAGCAGCCCAACTAGCGGGGGGAGAGAGACCCAGTACTTC
D: TRBD2
V: TRBV4-3
size: few
J: TRBJ2-5